Listed here are 11 T cell receptor beta chains from one sample, sequenced in a study of blood T cell repertoires in COVID-19. Assay used: immunoSEQ multiplex PCR; TCRdb lists only in-frame clones, some missing. The sample shows 320,000 or so clones, approximately 81% of them seen only once. The sample was PBMCs or T cells enriched from blood (not recorded which). The receptors come from a woman in her 30s who had been exposed to COVID-19.

The V call is TRBV19, the J call TRBJ1-2, with 8 bases fitting TRBD1. Trimming took 5 bases from V and 2 from J; bases not matched to a gene: 7. Germline V lookup: CDR1 LNHDA, CDR2 SQIVND (reference sequence). The CDR3 totals 15 residues. CDR3 residues: CASSEMAGGNYGYTF. CDR3 in DNA: TGTGCCAGTAGTGAGATGGCAGGGGGCAACTATGGCTACACCTTC.

J is TRBJ2-1 and V is TRBV5-1; 7 bases agree with TRBD1. V shed 4 bases, J shed 4 bases, and the junction held 11 bases outside the gene matches. The CDR3 covers 16 residues. Germline V gives CDR1 SGHRS, CDR2 YFSETQ. The CDR3: CASSPLGTVLYNEQFF. CDR3 coding DNA: TGCGCCAGCAGCCCGCTGGGGACAGTTTTATACAATGAGCAGTTCTTC. The full variable domain, its missing parts supplied by reference TRBV5-1 and TRBJ2-1, is KAGVTQTPRYLIKTRGQQVTLSCSPISGHRSVSWYQQTPGQGLQFLFEYFSETQRNKGNFPGRFSGRQFSNSRSEMNVSTLELGDSALYLCASSPLGTVLYNEQFFGPGTRLTVL.

V and J are TRBV29-1 and TRBJ2-7; 9 nucleotides agree with TRBD1. Germline V CDR1 and CDR2: SQVTM, ANQGSEA. Unmatched junction bases numbered 12, after V lost 2 bases and J lost 7 bases. CDR3 length: 15 residues. The CDR3 sequence is CSVELPGTGTGEQYF. CDR3 in DNA: TGCAGCGTTGAACTTCCCGGGACAGGGACTGGGGAGCAGTACTTC.

The V and J genes are TRBV7-9 and TRBJ2-7; D ambiguous. The V end was cut by 7 bases, the J end by 2 bases, with 9 bases between. Germline CDR1 reads SEHNR; CDR2 reads FQNEAQ (reference sequence). This CDR3 spans 12 amino acids. In DNA, the CDR3 is TGTGCCAGCACGGCGGATGCCTACGAGCAGTACTTC. Translation: CASTADAYEQYF.

The chain carries TRBV20-1 and TRBJ1-5; no reliable D call. Germline values: CDR1 DFQATT, CDR2 SNEGSKA (reference sequence). CDR3 size: 15 residues. The germline V and J ends were trimmed by 3 bases and 0 bases, with 12 bases remaining between them. CDR3 in amino acids: CSASSHGSSNQPQHF. DNA of the CDR3: TGCAGTGCTAGTTCCCATGGCAGTAGCAATCAGCCCCAGCATTTT.

The chain links TRBV6-1 to TRBJ2-7; the D gene is possibly TRBD1 (6 bases). The ends were cut back, 3 bases at V and 4 bases at J, with 10 bases in the middle. Germline loops: CDR1 MNHNS, CDR2 SASEGT. This CDR3 spans 13 amino acids. CDR3 in amino acids: CASSDDRIYEQYF. For the CDR3, the DNA is TGTGCCAGCAGTGATGACAGGATATACGAGCAGTACTTC.

The CDR3 DNA reads as TGTGCCACCAGCAGAGGGGTTAAGACTGGTTCCTACGAGCAGTACTTC. Amino acid sequence: CATSRGVKTGSYEQYF. V and J are TRBV15 and TRBJ2-7; D unclear. Trimming removed 1 base at V and 1 base at J, with 14 bases between. The CDR3 sequence is 16 residues long. The germline V gene has CDR1 LNHNV and CDR2 YYDKDF (reference sequence).

The J gene is TRBJ1-5, the V gene TRBV6-2 or TRBV6-3; 10 nucleotides agree with TRBD1. Germline trimming cut 4 bases from V and 7 bases from J; bases unmatched to any gene: 1. There are 13 residues in the CDR3. CDR1 MNHEY and CDR2 SVGEGT come from the germline V gene. The CDR3, as DNA: TGTGCCAGCAGTTGGGACAGGGGACAGCCCCAGCATTTT. Its translation: CASSWDRGQPQHF.

This chain links TRBV27 with TRBJ2-1, with TRBD2 as a possible D gene (5 bases). CDR1 is MNHEY, CDR2 SMNVEV, per germline (reference sequence). The CDR3 length is 13 residues. The ends were cut back, 10 bases at V and 1 base at J, with 11 bases in the middle. The CDR3 reads CATRDFSYNEQFF. The CDR3 region has the DNA TGTGCCACCCGGGATTTTTCCTACAATGAGCAGTTCTTC.

This chain uses TRBV2 with TRBJ1-1; D is unresolved. This CDR3 spans 12 amino acids. Germline CDR1 and CDR2: SNHLY and FYNNEI. The ends were cut back, 3 bases at V and 4 bases at J, with 6 bases in the middle. The CDR3 nucleotides read TGTGCCAGCAGTGAGTTCCGCACTGAAGCTTTCTTT. As protein: CASSEFRTEAFF.

The V gene is TRBV5-1, the J gene TRBJ1-6, with a possible D match to TRBD1 (6 bases). The ends were cut back, 4 bases at V and 10 bases at J, with 27 bases in the middle. This CDR3 comprises 18 residues. Per germline, CDR1 SGHRS and CDR2 YFSETQ. The CDR3 bases are TGCGCCAGCAGCATAGGACAGACAGGACGCCGAATCTTCTCACCCCTCCACTTT. Amino acid sequence: CASSIGQTGRRIFSPLHF.